Each of the 6 T cell receptor beta chains below was sequenced from the same sample in a study of identical twins. Using its own MiXCR run on the 5' RACE reads, TCRdb lists one record per CDR3 protein. Among around 670,000 distinct CDR3 sequences listed, less than 7% were seen once. Sample: naive T cells sorted from blood. These receptors were taken from a young man in good health.

This clonotype showed up just a few times. This chain uses TRBV7-3 with TRBJ2-1, with 8 nucleotides matching TRBD2. CDR3 length: 16 residues. Germline CDR1 reads SGHTA; CDR2 reads FQGTGA. J was trimmed by 8 bases and V by 6 bases; bases with no gene match: 15. In DNA, the CDR3 is TGTGCCAGCAGTCAGAACATAGCTAGCGGGCTAGATGAGCAGTTCTTC. This gives the protein CASSQNIASGLDEQFF.

This clonotype appeared many times. The CDR3 DNA follows: TGTGCCAGCAGTCCAACCCTTTTTCGAAGCGGGGAAAACATTCAGTACTTC. It encodes CASSPTLFRSGENIQYF. The chain is built from TRBV12-3 or TRBV12-4 and TRBJ2-4; 7 bases line up with TRBD2. J gave up 5 bases and V 5 bases, and 15 bases lay outside the gene matches. The CDR3 is 17 residues long.

The chain has TRBV9 and TRBJ2-6; maybe TRBD1 (5 bases). The CDR3 extends over 18 amino acids. V was trimmed by 0 bases and J by 4 bases, leaving 17 bases between them. Germline V lookup: CDR1 SGDLS, CDR2 YYNGEE. In DNA, the CDR3 is TGTGCCAGCAGCGTAGTAGGGGCCCTGTTTCTCGGGGCCAACGTCCTGACTTTC. Protein sequence: CASSVVGALFLGANVLTF. Complete variable domain (other parts from reference TRBV9 and TRBJ2-6): DSGVTQTPKHLITATGQRVTLRCSPRSGDLSVYWYQQSLDQGLQFLIQYYNGEERAKGNILERFSAQQFPDLHSELNLSSLELGDSALYFCASSVVGALFLGANVLTFGAGSRLTVL.

This clonotype was picked up a small number of times. The rearrangement joins TRBV28 to TRBJ2-1; 8 bases are a match to TRBD1. V dropped 6 bases and J dropped 5; count of bases not matched to a gene: 6. Germline V gene sequence: CDR1 MDHEN, CDR2 SYDVKM. The CDR3 sequence is 14 residues long. CDR3 sequence reads: CASRQGQGHNEQFF. Written as DNA, the CDR3 is TGTGCCAGCAGACAAGGACAGGGCCACAATGAGCAGTTCTTC.

This clonotype has ten or more counts. This rearrangement joins TRBV12-3 or TRBV12-4 to TRBJ1-1; the match to TRBD1 covers 7 bases. The trim removed 6 bases at V and 1 base at J, leaving 5 bases unmatched. The CDR3 has 14 residues. The CDR3 is CASSPTGRNTEAFF. DNA of the CDR3: TGTGCCAGCAGCCCGACAGGGCGGAACACTGAAGCTTTCTTT.

This clonotype has only a few counts. V usage is TRBV5-1 and J usage is TRBJ1-1; weak D call: TRBD1 (5 bases). The CDR3 has 15 amino acids. Germline V gene data show CDR1 as SGHRS and CDR2 as YFSETQ. V dropped 0 bases and J dropped 8 bases, with 17 bases sitting between them. The CDR3: CASSLVSGRAREAFF. CDR3 sequence (DNA): TGCGCCAGCAGCTTGGTGTCAGGGAGGGCAAGGGAAGCTTTCTTT.